These 17 T cell receptor beta chains originate from one sample sequenced in a study of cytomegalovirus exposure and HLA in healthy donors. PCR used 60 Vbeta primers and 13 Jbeta primers. Assay: immunoSEQ multiplex PCR; the TCRdb copy retains only in-frame clones and omits some. Counted here are just under 65,000 clones, over 75% occurring once; the ten biggest clones make up around 4.7%. Sample: PBMCs. These receptors all come from a woman in her thirties in good health and CMV-seronegative.

This clone has only one observation. V is TRBV15 and J is TRBJ1-5; D unresolved. Per germline, CDR1 LNHNV and CDR2 YYDKDF (reference sequence). The CDR3 spans 13 residues. Trimming pared 3 bases from V and 4 bases from J, leaving 7 bases between. The CDR3: CATSSKENQPQHF. The CDR3 nucleotides are TGTGCCACCAGCAGTAAGGAGAATCAGCCCCAGCATTTT. Supplemented by reference TRBV15 and TRBJ1-5, the full variable domain reads DAMVIQNPRYQVTQFGKPVTLSCSQTLNHNVMYWYQQKSSQAPKLLFHYYDKDFNNEADTPDNFQSRRPNTSFCFLDIRSPGLGDTAMYLCATSSKENQPQHFGDGTRLSIL.

The chain recombines TRBV6-5 with TRBJ2-1; perhaps TRBD2 as D (5 bases). Germline CDR1 is MNHEY and CDR2 is SVGAGI. The V end was cut by 11 bases, the J end by 3 bases, with 17 bases between. CDR3 length: 14 amino acids. CDR3 sequence reads: CAVSAKDFYNEQFF. The CDR3, as DNA: TGTGCCGTCTCCGCCAAGGACTTCTACAATGAGCAGTTCTTC.

This rearrangement joins TRBV30 to TRBJ1-2; the D gene is possibly TRBD1 (5 bases). The CDR3 spans 14 residues. Trimming removed 3 bases at V and 4 bases at J, with 15 bases between. The germline CDR1 and CDR2 sequences are GTSNPN and SVGIG (reference sequence). CDR3: CAWRRTDRTYGYTF. In DNA, the CDR3 is TGTGCCTGGAGGCGGACCGACAGAACCTATGGCTACACCTTC.

The chain joins TRBV6-5 to TRBJ2-4; D unresolved. Germline V gene lookup returns CDR1 MNHEY and CDR2 SVGAGI. V was cut by 9 bases and J by 0 bases, with 15 bases left in between. The CDR3 runs to 15 residues. CDR3 nucleotides: TGTGCCAGGCTGCCCAGGTACCTAGCCAAAAACATTCAGTACTTC. It specifies CARLPRYLAKNIQYF.

The chain links TRBV29-1 to TRBJ2-7, with a possible D match to TRBD2 (5 bases). Germline CDR1 and CDR2: SQVTM and ANQGSEA. Trimming removed 4 bases from V and 5 bases from J, with 18 bases in between. CDR3 size: 14 residues. For the CDR3, the DNA is TGCAGCGTTGGGGCTTTATTTCAGAGGGACGAGCAGTACTTC. The encoded protein is CSVGALFQRDEQYF.

This clone occurred once. The chain joins TRBV29-1 to TRBJ2-1, with a possible D match to TRBD1 (6 bases). This CDR3 is 17 amino acids long. V lost 1 base, J lost 1 base, and 17 bases lay in between. Looked up from germline, CDR1 is SQVTM and CDR2 is ANQGSEA. CDR3 DNA: TGCAGCGTTGAAGGGGTCCCAGGACAGACATCCTACAATGAGCAGTTCTTC. Protein: CSVEGVPGQTSYNEQFF.

The chain recombines TRBV10-1 with TRBJ2-2; D remains ambiguous. The germline gives CDR1 WNHNN, CDR2 SYGVQD (reference sequence). The CDR3 length is 14 residues. V was cut by 2 bases and J by 4 bases, with 8 bases left in between. CDR3 sequence reads: CASSENSRTGELFF. For the CDR3, the DNA is TGCGCCAGCAGTGAGAACAGCCGCACCGGGGAGCTGTTTTTT.

This clone has more than one count but fewer than ten. This chain connects TRBV2 to TRBJ1-1; 7 bases agree with TRBD1. The CDR3 length is 11 residues. V gave up 6 bases and J gave up 10 bases; unmatched junction bases: 5. Germline V lookup: CDR1 SNHLY, CDR2 FYNNEI. The CDR3 nucleotides read TGTGCCAGCAGATCACAGGGGAGAGCTTTCTTT. This translates into CASRSQGRAFF.

Only a few counts were recorded for this clone. V and J are TRBV5-1 and TRBJ1-1; TRBD1 might be the D (5 bases). The CDR3 covers 14 residues. Looked up from germline, CDR1 is SGHRS and CDR2 is YFSETQ. The V and J ends lost 3 bases and 1 base respectively, with 10 bases between them. The CDR3 DNA follows: TGCGCCAGCAGCTCGACAGTGCCGAACACTGAAGCTTTCTTT. Residues: CASSSTVPNTEAFF.

This chain uses TRBV5-4 with TRBJ2-5; TRBD2 aligns across 14 bases. The CDR3 loop spans 16 amino acids. The ends lost 5 bases at V and 5 bases at J; junction bases unmatched: 8. Germline V gene sequence: CDR1 SGHNT, CDR2 YYREEE (reference sequence). CDR3 nucleotide sequence: TGTGCCAGCAGTCCCGGGACTAGCGGGGGATGGGAGACCCAGTACTTC. This sequence encodes CASSPGTSGGWETQYF.

This clone was seen just once. The chain combines TRBV7-9 with TRBJ1-5, with unresolved D. CDR1 is SEHNR, CDR2 FQNEAQ, per germline (reference sequence). V lost 5 bases and J lost 5, with 10 bases in between. The CDR3 is 13 residues long. CDR3 amino acids: CASSHTPDQPQHF. CDR3 DNA sequence: TGTGCCAGCAGCCATACCCCGGATCAGCCCCAGCATTTT.

The V gene is TRBV5-1, the J gene TRBJ1-6; tentatively, D is TRBD1 (5 bases). CDR3 size: 16 residues. Germline CDR1 is SGHRS and CDR2 is YFSETQ. The V end was cut by 0 bases, the J end by 10 bases, with 17 bases between. CDR3 sequence (DNA): TGCGCCAGCAGCTTGGCGGGGGTTCGGTTGGAATCACCCCTCCACTTT. Translating it yields CASSLAGVRLESPLHF.

This clone was counted a few times. This rearrangement joins TRBV6-1 to TRBJ2-6; possible D gene TRBD1, 5 bases. The CDR3 length is 21 residues. V was shortened by 2 bases and J by 3 bases, with 26 bases between the two germline ends. CDR1 is MNHNS, CDR2 SASEGT, per germline. The CDR3 DNA sequence: TGTGCCAGCAGTGAAAGGGTCCAGGGTTCCCTTCTAATAGGTGGGGCCAACGTCCTGACTTTC. It encodes CASSERVQGSLLIGGANVLTF.

The J gene is TRBJ1-1, the V gene TRBV29-1, with a weak D call TRBD1 (6 bases). CDR3 length equals 13 residues. V shed 4 bases and J shed 0 bases, with 9 bases lying between them. CDR1 and CDR2 from the germline V gene are SQVTM and ANQGSEA. This chain's CDR3 is CSVGTDLNTEAFF. DNA for the CDR3: TGCAGCGTTGGGACAGATTTGAACACTGAAGCTTTCTTT.

CDR3 region: CAWINHRGRNNEQFF. CDR3 in DNA: TGTGCCTGGATCAATCACAGGGGCCGGAACAATGAGCAGTTCTTC. This chain uses TRBV30 with TRBJ2-1, with TRBD1 identical over 7 bases. Trimming cost V 4 bases and J 5 bases; bases outside gene matches: 11. Germline lookup yields CDR1 GTSNPN and CDR2 SVGIG (reference sequence). The CDR3 extends over 15 amino acids.

The chain uses TRBV25-1 and TRBJ2-1, with D perhaps matching TRBD1 (6 bases). Germline CDR1 reads MGHDK; CDR2 reads SYGVNS. Between the trimmed V and J ends, which lost 7 bases and 0 bases, there was a span of 13 bases. CDR3 length equals 15 residues. For the CDR3, the DNA is TGTGCCAGCACCGTGACAGGAGGCTCCTACAATGAGCAGTTCTTC. Translating gives CASTVTGGSYNEQFF.

This clone was counted between two and nine times. The chain carries TRBV6-5 and TRBJ2-7; 8 bases fit TRBD2. This CDR3 comprises 16 residues. Unmatched junction bases numbered 9, after V lost 3 bases and J lost 2 bases. Germline CDR1 and CDR2: MNHEY and SVGAGI. CDR3 nucleotide sequence: TGTGCCAGCAGTTATCAGAGATCGGGGGGGGCCTACGAGCAGTACTTC. As protein: CASSYQRSGGAYEQYF.